The rows below give T cell receptor beta chains drawn from one sample of a study of blood T cells in healthy people across ages. MiXCR was run by TCRdb on the 5' RACE reads, yielding one entry per CDR3 protein. The repertoire consists of roughly 900,000 distinct CDR3 sequences, with 45% to 50% occurring once and the leading ten covering over 10%. The source material was blood. Source of these receptors: a young man in good health. The conserved cysteine and the conserved F or W are not part of the CDR3 here. A D gene is named only where the DNA matches it firmly.

NA | TRBV14 | ASSHRTGVYNEQF
NA | TRBV25-1 | AAQGINQPQH
NA | TRBV9 | ASSVAARSEAF
NA | TRBV28 | ASFFAPIYEQY
NA | TRBV7-9 | ASSWPDGGLINEQY
NA | TRBV4-1 | ASSQVHLDEQF
TRBD1 | TRBV29-1 | SVVRTGDPKETQY
NA | TRBV6-2/TRBV6-3 | ASIGQYHEQY
NA | TRBV9 | ASSVDPGVSYEQY
TRBD1 | TRBV5-1 | ASSLDRQGAEGTEAF
NA | TRBV7-2 | ASSARDSTDTQY
NA | TRBV7-2 | ASSLVPGVGGYT
TRBD2 | TRBV7-2 | ASSSGRGGQETQY
TRBD2 | TRBV4-3 | ASSQRTSGGTFFYEQY
TRBD2 | TRBV27 | ASSARNRGGSDEQF
NA | TRBV20-1 | SAPTQFAYEQY
NA | TRBV3-1 | ASSQSFADQPQH
NA | TRBV20-1 | SAMRGAILSYEQY
NA | TRBV4-3 | ASSQQPGETQY
NA | TRBV24-1 | ATSDLGNTEAF
NA | TRBV13 | ASLEIGDGSYEQY
NA | TRBV24-1 | ATSEHDRPEQY
TRBD1 | TRBV7-8 | ANSPGQTGEQETQY
NA | TRBV5-1 | ASSLDPEYQPQH
NA | TRBV28 | ASSLKSLAGGGYT
NA | TRBV29-1 | SVEDRPGHRPDPNYGYT
TRBD2 | TRBV7-2 | ASSLAASGGVADTQY
NA | TRBV3-1 | ASSNTYGYT
NA | TRBV6-1 | ASKGQDLSSYNEQF
TRBD2 | TRBV7-8 | ASSHLGTSGGSSYNEQF
NA | TRBV6-2/TRBV6-3 | ASRNPGDIQY
NA | TRBV6-5 | ASSYSGNSQPQH
NA | TRBV5-6 | ASSFGDKIYEQY
NA | TRBV7-2 | ASSLAGEGYNEQF
TRBD1 | TRBV20-1 | SARPGQRDYGYT
TRBD1 | TRBV9 | ASSSTGVWGQETRY